Sequencing of this TCR beta chain was carried out in a study of T-cell reconstitution after alpha-beta-depleted transplantation in children. V was clipped by 6 bases and J by 4 bases; unmatched bases: 8. CDR1 and CDR2 from the germline V gene are MNHEY and SMNVEV (reference sequence). The CDR3 length is 15 residues. Preparation of the TCRbeta library was carried out with unique molecular identifiers. TCRdb reanalysed the PCR reads using MiXCR and keeps one entry per CDR3 protein. The repertoire holds 450,000 to 600,000 distinct CDR3 sequences, with 15% to 20% as singletons. The sample in question was PBMCs from the stem cell graft donor, obtained from the stem cell graft. The genes are TRBV27 and TRBJ1-4; TRBD1 matches at 7 bases. This TCR was sampled from a human donor who donated a stem cell graft to a child with acute lymphoblastic leukemia. In nucleotides, the CDR3 is TGTGCCAGCAGATTCCAGGGGGACTATAATGAAAAACTGTTTTTT. Its protein is CASRFQGDYNEKLFF. The full variable domain, its missing parts supplied by reference TRBV27 and TRBJ1-4, is EAQVTQNPRYLITVTGKKLTVTCSQNMNHEYMSWYRQDPGLGLRQIYYSMNVEVTDKGDVPEGYKVSRKEKRNFPLILESPSPNQTSLYFCASRFQGDYNEKLFFGSGTQLSVL.